This record concerns one T cell receptor beta chain sequence. The data derive from a study of blood T cell repertoires in COVID-19. As for the study in general: Sources were T cells, B-cell-depleted T cells, or PBMCs; the material itself was cDNA or gDNA.

Trimming shortened V by 3 bases and J by 8 bases, and 11 bases separated the two germline ends. Germline V lookup: CDR1 LNHDA, CDR2 SQIVND (reference sequence). CDR3 length: 13 amino acids. TCRdb keeps only in-frame clones here, not all; method: immunoSEQ multiplex PCR. Of just over 80,000 clones in the sample, about three quarters were seen once. The specimen was peripheral blood. The chain couples TRBV19 to TRBJ2-4, with D tentatively TRBD1 (6 bases). The sequence was obtained from a woman older than 75 with active or convalescent COVID-19. The CDR3 is CASSMDRLDIQYF. For the CDR3, the DNA is TGTGCCAGTAGTATGGACAGACTCGACATTCAGTACTTC. Looking up the rest from reference TRBV19 and TRBJ2-4 gives the full variable domain: DGGITQSPKYLFRKEGQNVTLSCEQNLNHDAMYWYRQDPGQGLRLIYYSQIVNDFQKGDIAEGYSVSREKKESFPLTVTSAQKNPTAFYLCASSMDRLDIQYFGAGTRLSVL.